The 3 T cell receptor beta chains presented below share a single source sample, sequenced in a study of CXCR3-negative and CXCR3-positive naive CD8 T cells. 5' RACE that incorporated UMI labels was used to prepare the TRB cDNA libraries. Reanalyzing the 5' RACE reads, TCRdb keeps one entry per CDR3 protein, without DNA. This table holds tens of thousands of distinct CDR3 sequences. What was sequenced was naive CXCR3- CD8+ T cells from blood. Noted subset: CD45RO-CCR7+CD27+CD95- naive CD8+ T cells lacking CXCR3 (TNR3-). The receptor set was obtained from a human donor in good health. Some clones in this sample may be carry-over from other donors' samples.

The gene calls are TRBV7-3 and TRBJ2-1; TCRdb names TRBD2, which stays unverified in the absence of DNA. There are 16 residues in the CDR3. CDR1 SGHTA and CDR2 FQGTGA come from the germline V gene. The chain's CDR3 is CASSRRDGMKSNEQFF.

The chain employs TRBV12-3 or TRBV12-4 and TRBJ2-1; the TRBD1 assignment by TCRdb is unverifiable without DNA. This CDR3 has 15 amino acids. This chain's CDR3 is CASSQPTGYYNEQFF.

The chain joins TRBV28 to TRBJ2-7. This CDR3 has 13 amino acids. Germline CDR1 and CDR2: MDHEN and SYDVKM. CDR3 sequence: CASSLTAAYEQYF.